The 24 T cell receptor beta chains below were found in one sample sequenced in a study of shared clonotypes between healthy human individuals. Only in-frame clones appear in the TCRdb table, and some are missing; sequencing was by immunoSEQ multiplex PCR. The sample holds roughly 2.4 million clones, approximately 94% seen once. The sequenced sample consisted of naive CD4+ T cells sorted from blood. Subset given: CD45RA+ positively selected. All receptors derive from a man aged 18 to 29 in good health.

The chain joins TRBV5-1 to TRBJ2-3; TRBD2 matches 7 bases. The CDR3 is made up of 15 amino acids. The trim removed 5 bases at V and 6 bases at J, leaving 12 bases unmatched. The germline V gene encodes CDR1 SGHRS and CDR2 YFSETQ. The CDR3 reads CASRTRGGPSDTQYF. In DNA, the CDR3 is TGCGCCAGCAGAACCCGGGGAGGGCCATCTGATACGCAGTATTTT.

This clone has a handful of counts. This rearrangement joins TRBV20-1 to TRBJ1-2; D unclear. V was pared by 6 bases and J by 8 bases, with 13 bases between. The CDR3 extends over 11 amino acids. Germline V lookup: CDR1 DFQATT, CDR2 SNEGSKA (reference sequence). CDR3 bases: TGCAGTGCCAATCCGAACGGGGGCTACACCTTC. Amino acids: CSANPNGGYTF.

Turning to this clone: This same CDR3 is encoded by further DNA sequences in the sample. The gene calls are TRBV28 and TRBJ1-5; D ambiguous. The CDR3 length is 15 residues. Germline CDR1 reads MDHEN; CDR2 reads SYDVKM. V lost 1 base, J lost 1 base, and 8 bases lay in between. The CDR3 here is CASSLYTGSNQPQHF. The CDR3 DNA sequence: TGTGCCAGCAGTTTATATACGGGGAGCAATCAGCCCCAGCATTTT.

This rearrangement joins TRBV11-2 to TRBJ2-7; 10 bases are shared with TRBD1. V lost 6 bases and J lost 6; bases outside the gene matches: 8. CDR1 is SGHAT and CDR2 is FQNNGV in the germline V gene. There are 14 residues in the CDR3. CDR3 region: CASSSTGGATEQYF. In nucleotides, the CDR3 is TGTGCCAGCAGTTCGACAGGGGGCGCGACCGAGCAGTACTTC.

CDR3 in DNA: TGTGCCAGCAGTTCAAATCACGGGGGAAGATCCTACGAGCAGTACTTC. Its translation is CASSSNHGGRSYEQYF. The chain recombines TRBV2 with TRBJ2-7; D may be TRBD2 (6 bases). The CDR3 sequence is 16 residues long. V was shortened by 5 bases and J by 1 base, with 18 bases between the two germline ends. Germline V gene sequence: CDR1 SNHLY, CDR2 FYNNEI. Filled out from reference TRBV2 and TRBJ2-7, the complete variable domain reads EPEVTQTPSHQVTQMGQEVILRCVPISNHLYFYWYRQILGQKVEFLVSFYNNEISEKSEIFDDQFSVERPDGSNFTLKIRSTKLEDSAMYFCASSSNHGGRSYEQYFGPGTRLTVT.

The chain carries TRBV7-2 and TRBJ2-7; possible D gene TRBD2, 5 bases. V gave up 6 bases and J gave up 1 base, with 19 bases separating them. This CDR3 is built from 16 residues. CDR1 is SGHTA and CDR2 is FQGNSA in the germline V gene. The CDR3 DNA sequence: TGTGCCAGCAGACCCGCCAGCGGACCATTATCCTACGAGCAGTACTTC. It is translated as CASRPASGPLSYEQYF.

Only one count was recorded for this clone. The rearrangement joins TRBV18 to TRBJ2-3; 10 nucleotides agree with TRBD1. J lost 2 bases, V lost 4 bases, and 9 bases had no gene match. The CDR3 runs to 17 residues. Germline-derived CDR1 and CDR2 are KGHSH and LQKENI. Written as DNA, the CDR3 is TGTGCCAGCTCACGTCAACCCGGGACAGGGGACACAGATACGCAGTATTTT. Translation gives CASSRQPGTGDTDTQYF.

The chain combines TRBV28 with TRBJ1-2; 7 bases line up with TRBD1. Germline V gene sequence: CDR1 MDHEN, CDR2 SYDVKM. CDR3 length: 17 amino acids. Losses at the gene ends were 6 bases for V and 3 bases for J; bases not matched to a gene: 16. The CDR3 DNA sequence: TGTGCCAGCAGCCCCCCTCTAGGAGGGGGCTCTGACTATGGCTACACCTTC. Residues: CASSPPLGGGSDYGYTF.

A note on this clone: The junction does not match germline at one end; this may be a read error. The V gene is TRBV5-1, the J gene TRBJ2-3, with TRBD2 matching over 7 bases. Germline-derived CDR1 and CDR2 are SGHRS and YFSETQ. This CDR3 contains 13 residues. CDR3 sequence: CASSSTSRDTQYF. The DNA of the CDR3 is TGCGCCAGCAGCTCGACTAGCAGAGATACGCAGTATTTT.

The V and J genes are TRBV28 and TRBJ1-2; D is ambiguous. V gave up 7 bases and J gave up 2 bases, with 11 bases separating them. The CDR3 has 13 residues. Germline V gene data show CDR1 as MDHEN and CDR2 as SYDVKM. The CDR3 sequence: CASIPGLNYGYTF. Written as DNA, the CDR3 is TGTGCCAGCATTCCCGGACTGAACTATGGCTACACCTTC.

The chain combines TRBV7-9 with TRBJ2-7; a possible D gene is TRBD2 (5 bases). The V end lost 1 base, the J end lost 10 bases, and 11 bases lay between the germline ends. This CDR3 contains 12 residues. Per germline, CDR1 SEHNR and CDR2 FQNEAQ (reference sequence). The CDR3 DNA follows: TGTGCCAGCAGCTTAGAGATCGGGAACCAGTACTTC. This translates into CASSLEIGNQYF.

The V and J genes are TRBV9 and TRBJ2-2; tentative D call: TRBD1 (5 bases). The CDR3 contains 16 residues. V was pared by 0 bases and J by 0 bases, with 9 bases between. Germline CDR1 SGDLS, CDR2 YYNGEE. The CDR3 protein is CASSVVGHPNTGELFF. In DNA form, the CDR3 reads TGTGCCAGCAGCGTAGTAGGACACCCGAACACCGGGGAGCTGTTTTTT.

V gene TRBV30 combines with J gene TRBJ2-5; D may be TRBD1 (7 bases). The CDR3 spans 15 residues. Trimming removed 3 bases from V and 0 bases from J, with 14 bases in between. Germline V gives CDR1 GTSNPN, CDR2 SVGIG (reference sequence). The CDR3 coding sequence is TGTGCCTGGAGGGGGGGACAGCTGTACCAAGAGACCCAGTACTTC. Encoded protein: CAWRGGQLYQETQYF.

V gene TRBV30 combines with J gene TRBJ2-2, with D perhaps TRBD2 (5 bases). CDR3 length: 13 amino acids. In germline, CDR1 is GTSNPN, CDR2 SVGIG (reference sequence). The germline V and J ends were trimmed by 5 bases and 1 base, with 8 bases remaining between them. The CDR3 region is CAWASGNTGELFF. In nucleotides, the CDR3 is TGTGCCTGGGCAAGCGGGAACACCGGGGAGCTGTTTTTT.

Worth noting for this clone: Other DNA sequences from this sample encode an identical CDR3 as well. This chain links TRBV5-1 with TRBJ2-5, with 9 bases aligning to TRBD2. V shed 0 bases and J 2 bases; nucleotides not matched to a gene: 5. Germline CDR1 reads SGHRS; CDR2 reads YFSETQ. The CDR3 totals 16 residues. Here the CDR3 DNA reads TGCGCCAGCAGCTTGGGCGGGCTAGCGGGACAAGAGACCCAGTACTTC. This translates into CASSLGGLAGQETQYF.

This sequence joins TRBV7-5 and TRBJ2-7; the table's D gene call, TRBD2, was not cross checked with the DNA. TRBV7-5 is tagged as a pseudogene. The CDR3 is 16 residues long. The CDR3 here is CARSPRTSVTSYEQYF. As DNA, the CDR3 is TGTGCCAGAAGCCCCAGGACTAGCGTAACGTCCTACGAGCAGTACTTC.

Comments on this clone: One end of the junction is discordant with germline, which a read error may explain. This sequence joins TRBV6-1 and TRBJ2-2; TRBD2 matches at 8 bases. CDR1 and CDR2 (germline): MNHNS, SASEGT. The CDR3 has 16 residues. The DNA for the CDR3 is TGTGCCAGCAGTAAAGCGGGGGCCTTTTACACCGGGGAGCTGTTTTTT. Its protein is CASSKAGAFYTGELFF.

For the CDR3, the DNA is TGTGCCAGCTCAAGAGGGGGCGCGGAGACCCAGTACTTC. This encodes CASSRGGAETQYF. V is TRBV18 and J is TRBJ2-5; 7 bases agree with TRBD1. Germline loops: CDR1 KGHSH, CDR2 LQKENI. Trimming cost V 5 bases and J 5 bases; bases outside gene matches: 5. The CDR3 runs to 13 residues.

CDR3 sequence (DNA): TGTGCCAGCAGCGCTAGAGGGAATAGCCGTCAAGAGACCCAGTACTTC. The encoded protein is CASSARGNSRQETQYF. This sequence joins TRBV9 and TRBJ2-5; weak D call: TRBD2 (5 bases). Germline assignment: CDR1 SGDLS and CDR2 YYNGEE. The CDR3 covers 16 residues. Between the trimmed V and J ends, which lost 3 bases and 2 bases, there was a span of 17 bases.

This clone was seen a single time. The chain couples TRBV10-2 to TRBJ1-5, with 11 nucleotides matching TRBD1. Germline V gene lookup returns CDR1 WSHSY and CDR2 SAAADI. V was pared by 7 bases and J by 6 bases, with 11 bases of the junction left unmatched. The CDR3 consists of 16 residues. The CDR3 DNA follows: TGCGCCAGCACCTCCTCCGGGACAGGGGGTAGTCAGCCCCAGCATTTT. This encodes CASTSSGTGGSQPQHF.

About this clone: This same CDR3 is encoded by further DNA sequences in the sample. CDR3 DNA: TGTGCCAGCAGCGTAGTCGGGGGCGACAGTGAAGCTTTCTTT. The encoded protein is CASSVVGGDSEAFF. The chain links TRBV9 to TRBJ1-1; tentative D call: TRBD1 (6 bases). Trimming stripped 0 bases from V and 7 bases from J, with 13 bases between. There are 14 residues in the CDR3. Germline V lookup: CDR1 SGDLS, CDR2 YYNGEE.

This rearrangement joins TRBV6-1 to TRBJ1-1; no clear D gene. Germline V gene data show CDR1 as MNHNS and CDR2 as SASEGT. The CDR3 has 14 residues. Trimming cost V 3 bases and J 1 base, with 9 bases left between them. The DNA for the CDR3 is TGTGCCAGCAGTGATGTCATGGGGAACACTGAAGCTTTCTTT. Translating it yields CASSDVMGNTEAFF.

A remark on this clone: Other DNA sequences of this sample code for an identical CDR3. The chain links TRBV19 to TRBJ1-1, with D unclear. Trimming left V 2 bases short and J 1 base short, with 5 bases between. The CDR3 has 13 amino acids. Germline V gene data show CDR1 as LNHDA and CDR2 as SQIVND (reference sequence). The CDR3 protein is CASSIRQNTEAFF. CDR3 nucleotides: TGTGCCAGTAGTATACGGCAGAACACTGAAGCTTTCTTT.

The chain has TRBV29-1 and TRBJ1-2, with 8 bases matching TRBD1. Germline V gives CDR1 SQVTM, CDR2 ANQGSEA. The CDR3 runs 15 residues. J gave up 5 bases and V 2 bases, and 10 bases lay outside the gene matches. In DNA, the CDR3 is TGCAGCGTTGAACATGGGACAGGTTGGGATTATGGCTACACCTTC. Amino acids: CSVEHGTGWDYGYTF.